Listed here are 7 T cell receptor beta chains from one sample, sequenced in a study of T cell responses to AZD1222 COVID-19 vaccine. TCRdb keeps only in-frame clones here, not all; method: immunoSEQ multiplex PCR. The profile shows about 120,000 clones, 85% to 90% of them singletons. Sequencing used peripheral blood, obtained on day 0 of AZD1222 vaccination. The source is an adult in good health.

In nucleotides, the CDR3 is TGTGCCAGCAGCTCAACCGGTCCCCAGGACAATACCCCCTACGAGCAGTACTTC. Translating gives CASSSTGPQDNTPYEQYF. The chain uses TRBV7-9 and TRBJ2-7; D may be TRBD1 (5 bases). Trimming shortened V by 4 bases and J by 2 bases, and 24 bases separated the two germline ends. The CDR3 is 18 residues long. Germline-derived CDR1 and CDR2 are SEHNR and FQNEAQ (reference sequence).

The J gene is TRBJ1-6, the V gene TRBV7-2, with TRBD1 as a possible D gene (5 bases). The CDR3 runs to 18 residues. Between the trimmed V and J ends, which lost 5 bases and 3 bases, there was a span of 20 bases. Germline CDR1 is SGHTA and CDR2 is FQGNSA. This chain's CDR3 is CASSPRVGSMVYNSPLHF. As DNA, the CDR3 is TGTGCCAGCAGCCCCAGGGTAGGGAGTATGGTCTATAATTCACCCCTCCACTTT.

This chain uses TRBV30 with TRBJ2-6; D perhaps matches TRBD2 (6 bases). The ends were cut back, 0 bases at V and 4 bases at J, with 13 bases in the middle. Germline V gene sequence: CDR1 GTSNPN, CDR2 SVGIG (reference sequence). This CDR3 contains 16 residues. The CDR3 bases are TGTGCCTGGAGTGTACAAGGAGGGCTCGGGGCCAACGTCCTGACTTTC. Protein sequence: CAWSVQGGLGANVLTF.

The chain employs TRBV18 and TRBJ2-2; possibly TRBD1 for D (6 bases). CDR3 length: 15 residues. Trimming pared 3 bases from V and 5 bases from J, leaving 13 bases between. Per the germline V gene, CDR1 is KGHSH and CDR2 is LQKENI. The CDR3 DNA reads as TGTGCCAGCTCACCGAACAGGGTCGGGACCGGGGAGCTGTTTTTT. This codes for CASSPNRVGTGELFF.

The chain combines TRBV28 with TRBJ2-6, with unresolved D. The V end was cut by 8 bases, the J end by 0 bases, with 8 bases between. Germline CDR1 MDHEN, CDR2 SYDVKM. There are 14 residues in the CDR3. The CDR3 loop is CASRLSSGANVLTF. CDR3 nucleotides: TGTGCCAGCCGACTTAGCTCTGGGGCCAACGTCCTGACTTTC.

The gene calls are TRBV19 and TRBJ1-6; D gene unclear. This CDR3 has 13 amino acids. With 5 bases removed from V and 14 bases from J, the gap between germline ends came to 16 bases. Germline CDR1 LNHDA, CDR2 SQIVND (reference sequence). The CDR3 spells CASSSQTQLALHF. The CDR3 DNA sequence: TGTGCCAGTAGTTCCCAGACGCAACTGGCCCTCCACTTT.

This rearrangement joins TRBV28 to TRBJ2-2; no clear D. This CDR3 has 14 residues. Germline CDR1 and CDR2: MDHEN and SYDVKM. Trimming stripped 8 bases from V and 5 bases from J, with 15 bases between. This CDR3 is CASHYHQSTGELFF. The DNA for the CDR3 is TGTGCCAGCCACTACCACCAAAGTACCGGGGAGCTGTTTTTT.